The TCR beta chain described here comes from a study of blood T cell repertoires in COVID-19. Produced via immunoSEQ multiplex PCR; TCRdb's table is partial and in-frame only. The data show some 300,000 clones, 70% to 90% seen once. The sequencing input was peripheral blood. The source is a man in his 70s with acute or convalescent COVID-19.

The CDR3 DNA sequence: TGTGCCAGTAGTCTGTTTTTTCGGACAGACTATGGCTACACCTTC. Its protein is CASSLFFRTDYGYTF. The chain is built from TRBV19 and TRBJ1-2, with D possibly TRBD1 on 6 matching bases. Germline V gene data show CDR1 as LNHDA and CDR2 as SQIVND (reference sequence). Trimming cost V 5 bases and J 3 bases, with 16 bases left between them. The CDR3 covers 15 residues. The complete variable domain, with remaining parts taken from reference TRBV19 and TRBJ1-2, reads DGGITQSPKYLFRKEGQNVTLSCEQNLNHDAMYWYRQDPGQGLRLIYYSQIVNDFQKGDIAEGYSVSREKKESFPLTVTSAQKNPTAFYLCASSLFFRTDYGYTFGSGTRLTVV.